The following is a TCR beta chain sequence with its context. What it recognizes is unknown. This specimen belongs to a study of vaccination and CD4 T cells after COVID-19. Sequencing of the DNA from cultured CD4+ T cells was carried out with the Oncomine TCR Beta short-read assay. TCRdb re-called the PCR reads with MiXCR, one entry per CDR3 protein. Of 8,500 to 13,000 distinct CDR3 sequences listed, over 45% were seen once; the top ten hold 29%. The sample's treatment: approximately 11-day PBMC culture with coronavirus spike peptide pools or control peptides (ViraFEST assay). Once peptide pools had expanded antigen-specific T cells, ViraFEST sequenced TCRs. V was pared by 6 bases and J by 0 bases, with 12 bases of the junction left unmatched. Per the germline V gene, CDR1 is MNHEY and CDR2 is SMNVEV (reference sequence). CDR3 length: 19 amino acids.

Sequencing was performed on CD4+ T cells from blood, cultured in vitro. V and J are TRBV27 and TRBJ2-1; 12 nucleotides line up with TRBD2. The sequence derives from a human donor who had recovered from COVID-19. The CDR3 reads CASSPTTSGGLSSYNEQFF. Written as DNA, the CDR3 is TGTGCCAGCAGCCCTACGACTAGCGGGGGCCTCAGCTCCTACAATGAGCAGTTCTTC.